This T cell receptor beta chain was recovered during a study of blood T cell repertoires in COVID-19. Study information: COVID-19 samples collected from the United States, Italy and Spain covered acute and convalescent phases. Sample material is recorded as cDNA or gDNA derived from T cells, B-cell-depleted T cells, or PBMCs.

In the original processing: Amplified reference gene primers provided the basis for estimating nucleated cell counts. The assay was immunoSEQ multiplex PCR, and TCRdb's table has in-frame clones only and misses some. Clone size and the V and J calls come from that table; the DNA yielded D and trimming. The sample contains over 100,000 clones, 80% of which appear only once. The specimen sequenced was peripheral blood. This clonotype was sampled from a man in his 60s with active or convalescent COVID-19.

Here the CDR3 DNA reads TGTGCCAGCAGCACCCGGACAGGGGGCGCACCCTATGGCTACACCTTC. Its protein product is CASSTRTGGAPYGYTF. This chain uses TRBV5-4 with TRBJ1-2; 11 bases are a match to TRBD1. The germline CDR1 and CDR2 sequences are SGHNT and YYREEE (reference sequence). CDR3 length: 16 residues. The V segment lost 4 bases and the J segment 4 bases; nucleotides outside the gene matches: 9.